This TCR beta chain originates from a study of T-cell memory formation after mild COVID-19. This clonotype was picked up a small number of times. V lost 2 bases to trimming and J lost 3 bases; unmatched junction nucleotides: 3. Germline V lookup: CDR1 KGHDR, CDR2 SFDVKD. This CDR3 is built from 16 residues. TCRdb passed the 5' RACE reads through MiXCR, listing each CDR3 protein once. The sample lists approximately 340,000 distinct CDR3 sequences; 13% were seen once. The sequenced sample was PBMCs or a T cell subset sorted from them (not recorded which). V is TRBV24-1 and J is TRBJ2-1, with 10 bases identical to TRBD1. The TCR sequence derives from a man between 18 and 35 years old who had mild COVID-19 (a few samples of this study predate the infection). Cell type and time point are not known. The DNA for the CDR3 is TGTGCCACCAGTGATTCCTGGACAGGGGGCTACAATGAGCAGTTCTTC. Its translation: CATSDSWTGGYNEQFF.